This T cell receptor beta chain was found in a study of cytomegalovirus exposure and HLA in healthy donors. Study-wide findings and caveats: Subsequent analysis of the approximately 130 validation repertoires found a tendency for first-cohort TCR clusters to co-occur.

The length of the CDR3 is 17 residues. The germline CDR1 and CDR2 sequences are MDHEN and SYDVKM. The V and J ends lost 7 bases and 7 bases, in that order; junction bases with no gene match: 22. Assay: immunoSEQ multiplex PCR; the TCRdb copy retains only in-frame clones and omits some. The repertoire holds 180,000 or so clones, more than 75% seen once, with about 7.2% in the top ten. As regards this clone: What it binds is unknown.

This chain connects TRBV28 to TRBJ2-7; the match to TRBD2 covers 7 bases. The sample comprised PBMCs. The origin of this receptor is a man younger than 40 in good health and CMV-seropositive. CDR3 residues: CASTEGKFGGSLVEQYF. The CDR3 DNA reads TGTGCCAGCACGGAGGGGAAGTTTGGCGGGAGCCTCGTAGAGCAGTACTTC.